Each of the 6 T cell receptor beta chains below was sequenced from the same sample in a study of identical twins. In TCRdb, the 5' RACE reads were re-called with MiXCR into one record per CDR3 protein. The sample gives about 570,000 distinct CDR3 sequences, 7.5% to 10% of which show up once; roughly 3% is in the top ten. This same sample was also taken into another study, of yellow fever vaccine responses in identical twins.

Sequencing input: PBMCs. The receptor set was obtained from a woman younger than 30 in good health.

This clonotype was found many times. The V gene is TRBV5-1, the J gene TRBJ2-1; 8 bases line up with TRBD1. The length of the CDR3 is 17 residues. Germline values: CDR1 SGHRS, CDR2 YFSETQ. The V gene end was trimmed by 0 bases and the J gene end by 8 bases; junction bases not matched to a gene: 13. CDR3 protein: CASSLVTAGLGQDEQFF. CDR3 sequence (DNA): TGCGCCAGCAGCTTGGTTACCGCGGGATTGGGACAGGATGAGCAGTTCTTC.

V usage is TRBV11-1 and J usage is TRBJ2-7, with TRBD1 matching 7 bases. There are 19 residues in the CDR3. With V trimmed by 1 base and J by 2 bases, 17 bases remained unmatched. The V gene's germline CDR1 is SGHAT and CDR2 FQDESV (reference sequence). The CDR3 sequence: CASSLGGPTGRGIPYEQYF. CDR3 nucleotide sequence: TGTGCCAGCAGCTTAGGGGGACCGACAGGGCGAGGGATCCCCTACGAGCAGTACTTC.

In its sample, this clonotype was seen many times. This chain connects TRBV29-1 to TRBJ1-1; D is ambiguous. Germline assignment: CDR1 SQVTM and CDR2 ANQGSEA. This CDR3 region has 13 residues. Between the trimmed V and J ends, which lost 0 bases and 0 bases, there was a span of 5 bases. DNA for the CDR3: TGCAGCGTTGAAGATTGGCTGAACACTGAAGCTTTCTTT. Protein: CSVEDWLNTEAFF. Full variable domain (rest looked up from reference TRBV29-1 and TRBJ1-1): SAVISQKPSRDICQRGTSLTIQCQVDSQVTMMFWYRQQPGQSLTLIATANQGSEATYESGFVIDKFPISRPNLTFSTLTVSNMSPEDSSIYLCSVEDWLNTEAFFGQGTRLTVV.

This clonotype was observed many times. J is TRBJ1-1 and V is TRBV7-2; 7 positions agree with TRBD1. Looked up from germline, CDR1 is SGHTA and CDR2 is FQGNSA. The CDR3 totals 13 residues. The J segment lost 9 bases and the V segment lost 5 bases, leaving 9 bases of the junction unmatched. CDR3 residues: CASSSRQGGQAFF. The CDR3 bases are TGTGCCAGCAGCAGCCGACAGGGAGGGCAAGCTTTCTTT.

This clonotype was seen many times. The CDR3, as DNA: TGCGCCAGCAGCTCCGGAGGGAACTACAATGAGCAGTTCTTC. Translation: CASSSGGNYNEQFF. The chain recombines TRBV5-1 with TRBJ2-1, with a weak D call TRBD2 (6 bases). With 3 bases removed from V and 3 bases from J, the gap between germline ends came to 10 bases. The CDR3 loop spans 14 amino acids. The germline gives CDR1 SGHRS, CDR2 YFSETQ.

This clonotype was detected only once. The V call is TRBV29-1, the J call TRBJ2-6, with D unclear. Germline assignment: CDR1 SQVTM and CDR2 ANQGSEA. Trimming shortened V by 5 bases and J by 0 bases, and 11 bases separated the two germline ends. The CDR3 sequence is 15 residues long. CDR3 sequence reads: CSVSAVSSGANVLTF. The CDR3 nucleotides are TGCAGCGTTTCGGCGGTTAGCTCTGGGGCCAACGTCCTGACTTTC.